This T cell receptor (beta chain) emerged from a study of T cell responses to AZD1222 COVID-19 vaccine. Study results and limitations: Reports indicate that nearly half of spike-specific TCRs are directed at unmutated variant regions.

Per germline, CDR1 SGHTA and CDR2 FQGNSA. Trimming pared 1 base from V and 11 bases from J, leaving 18 bases between. The CDR3 length is 15 residues. About this clone itself: The antigen is undetermined.

Only in-frame clones appear in the TCRdb table, and some are missing; sequencing was by immunoSEQ multiplex PCR. The data show some 110,000 clones, with approximately 90% seen just once and roughly 7.1% held by the top ten. The sample consisted of peripheral blood, taken 28 days after the second AZD1222 dose. This receptor was identified in an adult who received the AZD1222 COVID-19 vaccine. The rearrangement links TRBV7-2 to TRBJ1-5; TRBD1 might be the D (6 bases). The CDR3 reads CASSLEEGVVRAQHF. CDR3 DNA: TGTGCCAGCAGCTTAGAGGAGGGGGTGGTTCGGGCCCAGCATTTT.